The 21 T cell receptor beta chains below all came from one sample that was sequenced in a study of T cell responses to AZD1222 COVID-19 vaccine. TCRdb's copy holds only in-frame clones and misses some; the assay was immunoSEQ multiplex PCR. The sample includes over 100,000 clones, about 88% of them seen just once. The source was peripheral blood, collected on day 0 of AZD1222 vaccination. The receptors come from an adult in good health.

The rearrangement joins TRBV5-1 to TRBJ2-3, with D possibly matching TRBD2 (6 bases). This CDR3 region has 15 residues. V dropped 0 bases and J dropped 1 base, with 9 bases sitting between them. The germline V gene encodes CDR1 SGHRS and CDR2 YFSETQ. CDR3 coding DNA: TGCGCCAGCAGCTTGGTTACGGGGGGCACAGATACGCAGTATTTT. Translating it yields CASSLVTGGTDTQYF.

The V call is TRBV13, the J call TRBJ1-4; 8 bases are a match to TRBD1. The CDR3 has 16 amino acids. The V segment lost 5 bases and the J segment 7 bases; nucleotides outside the gene matches: 12. Germline-derived CDR1 and CDR2 are PRHDT and FYEKMQ (reference sequence). The CDR3 reads CASSRPSGQGGEKLFF. As DNA, the CDR3 is TGTGCCAGCAGCCGCCCGTCCGGACAGGGAGGTGAAAAACTGTTTTTT.

The chain recombines TRBV5-1 with TRBJ1-2, with a weak D call TRBD1 (6 bases). The CDR3 loop spans 15 amino acids. Germline V gives CDR1 SGHRS, CDR2 YFSETQ. The germline V and J ends were trimmed by 0 bases and 2 bases, with 11 bases remaining between them. The CDR3 DNA reads as TGCGCCAGCAGCTTGGTGCGGGGGCAGAACTATGGCTACACCTTC. Amino acids: CASSLVRGQNYGYTF. The variable domain in full, with the rest retrieved from reference TRBV5-1 and TRBJ1-2, is KAGVTQTPRYLIKTRGQQVTLSCSPISGHRSVSWYQQTPGQGLQFLFEYFSETQRNKGNFPGRFSGRQFSNSRSEMNVSTLELGDSALYLCASSLVRGQNYGYTFGSGTRLTVV.

The chain recombines TRBV15 with TRBJ1-1, with no clear D. Germline CDR1 is LNHNV and CDR2 is YYDKDF (reference sequence). V gave up 1 base and J gave up 7 bases, with 13 bases separating them. This CDR3 is built from 14 residues. The CDR3 DNA reads TGTGCCACCAGCAGAGTACCAGAACACTATGAAGCTTTCTTT. It translates to CATSRVPEHYEAFF.

The genes are TRBV9 and TRBJ2-5, with 12 bases lining up with TRBD2. CDR1 and CDR2 from the germline V gene are SGDLS and YYNGEE. The trim removed 3 bases at V and 5 bases at J, leaving 5 bases unmatched. The CDR3 spans 15 residues. The CDR3 loop is CASSASGGAIETQYF. The CDR3, as DNA: TGTGCCAGCAGCGCTAGCGGGGGGGCGATTGAGACCCAGTACTTC.

The chain employs TRBV19 and TRBJ2-7; 7 nucleotides agree with TRBD1. The V segment lost 5 bases and the J segment 6 bases; nucleotides outside the gene matches: 13. The germline V gene encodes CDR1 LNHDA and CDR2 SQIVND (reference sequence). The CDR3 length is 15 residues. CDR3 amino acids: CASSERQGVKVEQYF. The CDR3 coding sequence is TGTGCCAGTAGTGAAAGACAGGGTGTGAAGGTCGAGCAGTACTTC. Based on the CDR3 plus reference TRBV19 and TRBJ2-7, the full variable domain is DGGITQSPKYLFRKEGQNVTLSCEQNLNHDAMYWYRQDPGQGLRLIYYSQIVNDFQKGDIAEGYSVSREKKESFPLTVTSAQKNPTAFYLCASSERQGVKVEQYFGPGTRLTVT.

This chain uses TRBV9 with TRBJ1-3; 9 bases fit TRBD1. The CDR3 has 15 residues. Germline V gene sequence: CDR1 SGDLS, CDR2 YYNGEE. Losses at the gene ends were 4 bases for V and 4 bases for J; bases not matched to a gene: 6. The CDR3 nucleotides read TGTGCCAGCAGCCGCCTGGGGACAGGGGGAAACACCATATATTTT. It translates to CASSRLGTGGNTIYF.

This clone has a handful of counts. This rearrangement joins TRBV19 to TRBJ1-4, with D hard to call. Per the germline V gene, CDR1 is LNHDA and CDR2 is SQIVND (reference sequence). V was cut by 3 bases and J by 7 bases, with 15 bases left in between. The CDR3 has 15 residues. The CDR3 sequence is CASSISGRKGEKLFF. CDR3 coding DNA: TGTGCCAGTAGTATTTCTGGGAGGAAGGGTGAAAAACTGTTTTTT.

CDR3 sequence reads: CATSRGRQNTEAFF. Written as DNA, the CDR3 is TGTGCCACCAGCAGAGGAAGGCAGAACACTGAAGCTTTCTTT. This chain uses TRBV15 with TRBJ1-1, with D unclear. V lost 1 base, J lost 1 base, and 7 bases lay in between. CDR3 size: 14 residues. Germline V gene lookup returns CDR1 LNHNV and CDR2 YYDKDF (reference sequence).

V gene TRBV4-2 combines with J gene TRBJ1-1; possibly TRBD1 for D (5 bases). The germline gives CDR1 LGHNA, CDR2 YNFKEQ. The CDR3 covers 15 residues. V lost 1 base to trimming and J lost 1 base, with 10 bases between them. In nucleotides, the CDR3 is TGTGCCAGCAGCCAAGTCGCGGGGGGGAACACTGAAGCTTTCTTT. Translated, it gives CASSQVAGGNTEAFF.

The J gene is TRBJ2-1, the V gene TRBV14; the D gene is possibly TRBD2 (6 bases). The V end lost 5 bases, the J end lost 0 bases, and 8 bases lay between the germline ends. Germline CDR1 is SGHDN and CDR2 is FVKESK. This CDR3 has 14 amino acids. The CDR3 protein is CASSEDYSYNEQFF. The CDR3 nucleotides are TGTGCCAGCAGCGAGGACTACTCCTACAATGAGCAGTTCTTC.

This chain connects TRBV30 to TRBJ1-3, with D possibly matching TRBD1 (6 bases). V was trimmed by 0 bases and J by 4 bases, leaving 7 bases between them. The CDR3 runs 13 residues. CDR1 GTSNPN and CDR2 SVGIG come from the germline V gene (reference sequence). The CDR3 reads CAWSVGAGNTIYF. The CDR3 region has the DNA TGTGCCTGGAGTGTGGGGGCGGGAAACACCATATATTTT.

The rearrangement joins TRBV10-3 to TRBJ2-2; 14 nucleotides match TRBD2. Germline-derived CDR1 and CDR2 are ENHRY and SYGVKD. This CDR3 has 18 residues. The junction had 11 bases not matched to a gene; V was cut back by 7 bases and J by 4 bases. The CDR3 loop is CAITRTSGGTLGTGELFF. CDR3 bases: TGTGCCATCACTCGGACTAGCGGGGGGACCCTGGGCACCGGGGAGCTGTTTTTT.

V usage is TRBV4-1 and J usage is TRBJ1-2; 7 bases match TRBD1. The CDR3 is 15 residues long. With V trimmed by 4 bases and J by 2 bases, 7 bases remained unmatched. Per germline, CDR1 MGHRA and CDR2 YSYEKL. CDR3 region: CASSPHGTANYGYTF. In DNA, the CDR3 is TGCGCCAGCAGCCCCCATGGGACAGCGAACTATGGCTACACCTTC.

The rearrangement links TRBV5-5 to TRBJ2-1, with 11 nucleotides matching TRBD1. With V trimmed by 2 bases and J by 4 bases, 2 bases remained unmatched. Germline V gene lookup returns CDR1 SGHKS and CDR2 YYEKEE (reference sequence). The CDR3 loop spans 15 amino acids. CDR3 DNA: TGTGCCAGCAGCTTCGGACAGGGGGCGTACAATGAGCAGTTCTTC. It is translated as CASSFGQGAYNEQFF.

The V and J genes are TRBV4-1 and TRBJ1-1; D perhaps matches TRBD1 (5 bases). Germline V CDR1 and CDR2: MGHRA, YSYEKL. Trimming pared 1 base from V and 0 bases from J, leaving 12 bases between. The CDR3 length is 16 residues. DNA of the CDR3: TGCGCCAGCAGCCAAGGCTGGGGGAGATTGAACACTGAAGCTTTCTTT. Its translation is CASSQGWGRLNTEAFF.

This clone came up a few times. The chain is built from TRBV2 and TRBJ2-2; 9 bases fit TRBD2. The CDR3 has 20 residues. The germline V gene has CDR1 SNHLY and CDR2 FYNNEI. Trimming took 0 bases from V and 5 from J; bases not matched to a gene: 16. The CDR3 sequence: CASSEALWASGALRTGELFF. The CDR3 DNA reads TGTGCCAGCAGTGAAGCGCTTTGGGCTAGCGGGGCCCTGAGAACCGGGGAGCTGTTTTTT.

The rearrangement uses TRBV7-9 and TRBJ1-2, with no clear D. This CDR3 spans 13 amino acids. The V gene's germline CDR1 is SEHNR and CDR2 FQNEAQ (reference sequence). Trimming removed 6 bases at V and 1 base at J, with 9 bases between. CDR3 nucleotide sequence: TGTGCCAGCAGTCAGAACATTAACTATGGCTACACCTTC. Residues: CASSQNINYGYTF.

CDR3 coding DNA: TGCGCCAGCAGCCCGTCGGGGGGCTCGATACGGGGCTACACCTTC. Translated, it gives CASSPSGGSIRGYTF. J is TRBJ1-2 and V is TRBV5-1, with D perhaps TRBD1 (6 bases). The germline V and J ends were trimmed by 4 bases and 8 bases, with 21 bases remaining between them. CDR3 length: 15 residues. The germline V gene encodes CDR1 SGHRS and CDR2 YFSETQ.

To note about this clone: The CDR3 end shows no conserved phenylalanine or tryptophan, and so a read error is likely. V and J are TRBV2 and TRBJ1-6; TRBD1 might be the D (6 bases). CDR1 and CDR2 (germline): SNHLY, FYNNEI. The V gene lost 2 bases and the J gene lost 9 bases, with 14 bases spanning the gap. The CDR3 totals 15 residues. The CDR3 loop is CASSEQGMFSSPLHL. The CDR3 DNA reads TGTGCCAGCAGTGAACAGGGGATGTTTAGTTCACCCCTCCACCTT.

The rearrangement uses TRBV18 and TRBJ1-2, with D uncertain. Looked up from germline, CDR1 is KGHSH and CDR2 is LQKENI. V was trimmed by 3 bases and J by 6 bases, leaving 14 bases between them. The CDR3 totals 14 residues. CDR3 DNA: TGTGCCAGCTCACCCCTTGTTGTGCCCAATGGCTACACCTTC. Protein: CASSPLVVPNGYTF.